The 14 T cell receptor beta chains presented below share a single source sample, sequenced in a study of cytomegalovirus exposure and HLA in healthy donors. The PCR ran on 60 Vbeta and 13 Jbeta primers. Assay used: immunoSEQ multiplex PCR; TCRdb lists only in-frame clones, some missing. The sample contains around 170,000 clones, approximately 78% of which appear only once. Sequenced sample: PBMCs. Source of these receptors: a woman under 30 in good health and CMV-seronegative.

This chain joins TRBV4-1 and TRBJ2-5; no clear D. Germline values: CDR1 MGHRA, CDR2 YSYEKL. V gave up 0 bases and J gave up 5 bases, with 13 bases separating them. This CDR3 contains 15 residues. For the CDR3, the DNA is TGCGCCAGCAGCCAAGAGGAGAGGTCCCGTGAGACCCAGTACTTC. This codes for CASSQEERSRETQYF.

The chain combines TRBV27 with TRBJ2-4, with unresolved D. This CDR3 region has 11 residues. Germline CDR1 reads MNHEY; CDR2 reads SMNVEV (reference sequence). Trimming left V 7 bases short and J 6 bases short, with 7 bases between. The chain's CDR3 is CASKERNIQYF. The CDR3, as DNA: TGTGCCAGCAAGGAGAGAAACATTCAGTACTTC.

The gene calls are TRBV5-6 and TRBJ2-2, with TRBD1 matching over 8 bases. Germline lookup yields CDR1 SGHDT and CDR2 YYEEEE. The CDR3 covers 13 residues. V lost 9 bases, J lost 7 bases, and 8 bases stayed unmatched. CDR3 loop: CATSPGGVGELFF. CDR3 DNA sequence: TGTGCCACCTCCCCAGGGGGCGTCGGGGAGCTGTTTTTT.

The V and J genes are TRBV6-6 and TRBJ2-7; D unresolved. V gave up 4 bases and J gave up 0 bases, with 7 bases separating them. The CDR3 is 13 residues long. Germline lookup yields CDR1 MNHNY and CDR2 SVGAGI (reference sequence). In nucleotides, the CDR3 is TGTGCCAGCAGTTCCCGCAGCTCCTACGAGCAGTACTTC. Its protein product is CASSSRSSYEQYF.

The table lists this clone with a few counts. The V call is TRBV28, the J call TRBJ1-5; 9 nucleotides align to TRBD1. V shed 5 bases and J 7 bases; nucleotides not matched to a gene: 9. The length of the CDR3 is 15 residues. Germline values: CDR1 MDHEN, CDR2 SYDVKM. DNA for the CDR3: TGTGCCAGCAGTCAGACAGGGGGTGGGGGCCAGCCCCAGCATTTT. Translation: CASSQTGGGGQPQHF.

The genes are TRBV5-1 and TRBJ1-2; TRBD1 aligns across 8 bases. With 2 bases clipped from V and 14 bases from J, the junction kept 8 bases outside the gene matches. The CDR3 is 12 amino acids. The germline V gene encodes CDR1 SGHRS and CDR2 YFSETQ. The CDR3 bases are TGCGCCAGCAGCTTCAAACAGGGGGGTTGGACCTTC. Translating it yields CASSFKQGGWTF.

The V gene is TRBV6-1, the J gene TRBJ1-2, with a weak D call TRBD1 (6 bases). The CDR3 loop spans 13 amino acids. V gave up 6 bases and J gave up 4 bases, with 12 bases separating them. CDR1 MNHNS and CDR2 SASEGT come from the germline V gene. CDR3 loop: CASRTQGSYGYTF. The CDR3 DNA follows: TGTGCCAGCAGAACACAGGGCTCCTATGGCTACACCTTC.

This chain joins TRBV7-9 and TRBJ2-3; 10 bases are a match to TRBD2. Trimming at V came to 2 bases and at J to 4 bases, leaving 9 bases not matched to a gene. CDR1 SEHNR and CDR2 FQNEAQ come from the germline V gene (reference sequence). This CDR3 is built from 17 residues. The CDR3 here is CASSLFSSGSSSDTQYF. The CDR3, as DNA: TGTGCCAGCAGCTTATTTTCTAGCGGGAGTAGCTCAGATACGCAGTATTTT.

V is TRBV2 and J is TRBJ2-7; 7 positions match TRBD2. Germline CDR1 is SNHLY and CDR2 is FYNNEI. Unmatched junction bases numbered 2, after V lost 7 bases and J lost 2 bases. This CDR3 is 12 amino acids long. CDR3 residues: CASTGLAYEQYF. The CDR3 DNA follows: TGTGCCAGCACCGGACTAGCCTACGAGCAGTACTTC.

This chain connects TRBV6-6 to TRBJ1-1; 7 bases fit TRBD1. The CDR3 runs to 14 residues. Germline CDR1 and CDR2: MNHNY and SVGAGI (reference sequence). Trimming took 8 bases from V and 0 from J; bases not matched to a gene: 6. CDR3 sequence (DNA): TGTGCCAGCCGCGCAGGGGGGATGAACACTGAAGCTTTCTTT. Its translation is CASRAGGMNTEAFF.

This clone turned up a few times. This chain links TRBV6-5 with TRBJ1-4, with D hard to call. Trimming stripped 2 bases from V and 5 bases from J, with 9 bases between. CDR1 MNHEY and CDR2 SVGAGI come from the germline V gene. The CDR3 runs 14 residues. In DNA, the CDR3 is TGTGCCAGCAGTTACAACAGCTGGAATGAAAAACTGTTTTTT. Protein: CASSYNSWNEKLFF.

The CDR3 is CASSLMRGDGNTIYF. CDR3 bases: TGTGCCAGCAGCTTGATGCGGGGGGACGGAAACACCATATATTTT. V usage is TRBV7-2 and J usage is TRBJ1-3; D might be TRBD1 (5 bases). The germline V gene encodes CDR1 SGHTA and CDR2 FQGNSA. CDR3 length equals 15 residues. The V gene lost 3 bases and the J gene lost 4 bases, with 13 bases spanning the gap.

The genes are TRBV25-1 and TRBJ1-1; weak D call: TRBD1 (5 bases). V lost 2 bases and J lost 3, with 19 bases in between. The CDR3 is 17 residues long. Looked up from germline, CDR1 is MGHDK and CDR2 is SYGVNS. Here the CDR3 reads CASSEERRSREDTEAFF. In nucleotides, the CDR3 is TGTGCCAGCAGTGAAGAGCGCCGGAGCAGGGAGGACACTGAAGCTTTCTTT.

This rearrangement joins TRBV21-1 to TRBJ1-5; the table's D call, TRBD1, has no DNA check behind it. TRBV21-1 counts as a pseudogene. The CDR3 has 16 amino acids. The CDR3 coding sequence is TGTGCCAGCAGCTACGGACAGAAAGAGGGAAATCAGCCCCAGCATTTT. Its protein product is CASSYGQKEGNQPQHF.